The 22 T cell receptor beta chains below all came from one sample that was sequenced in a study of neurological immune-mediated disorders. TCRdb processed the 5' RACE reads anew with MiXCR; each CDR3 protein has one entry. The data show about 48,000 distinct CDR3 sequences, with about a tenth seen just once and 21% held by the top ten. The sample consisted of PBMCs. Source of these receptors: a woman aged 40 to 50 with HTLV-1-associated myelopathy (HAM/TSP).

The table lists this clonotype with many counts. This chain uses TRBV4-3 with TRBJ1-4; possible D gene TRBD1, 6 bases. The germline V gene encodes CDR1 LGHNA and CDR2 YSLEER. Trimming stripped 4 bases from V and 8 bases from J, with 17 bases between. This CDR3 is 15 amino acids long. The CDR3 region is CASSRVRTAPEKLFF. CDR3 sequence (DNA): TGCGCCAGCAGCCGCGTCCGGACAGCACCCGAAAAACTGTTTTTT.

This clonotype was observed many times. This chain joins TRBV27 and TRBJ2-7; a weak D match, TRBD2 (6 bases). CDR3 length equals 15 residues. V was shortened by 0 bases and J by 2 bases, with 11 bases between the two germline ends. CDR1 MNHEY and CDR2 SMNVEV come from the germline V gene (reference sequence). CDR3 region: CASSLSPSETYEQYF. The CDR3 DNA reads TGTGCCAGCAGTTTATCTCCTAGCGAGACCTACGAGCAGTACTTC.

This clonotype was counted ten times or more. V is TRBV12-3 or TRBV12-4 and J is TRBJ2-6; D possibly corresponds to TRBD2 (6 bases). The CDR3 has 19 amino acids. V lost 6 bases and J 0 bases, leaving 21 bases between the germline ends. The CDR3 nucleotides read TGTGCCAGCAGCCCCTTTAGGAGGGGACTTGCCTCTGGGGCCAACGTCCTGACTTTC. This gives the protein CASSPFRRGLASGANVLTF.

This clonotype was observed at least ten times. V gene TRBV9 combines with J gene TRBJ2-2; D might be TRBD1 or TRBD2, each matching 5 bases. The germline V gene has CDR1 SGDLS and CDR2 YYNGEE. With 0 bases removed from V and 5 bases from J, the gap between germline ends came to 11 bases. The CDR3 runs to 15 residues. The CDR3 protein is CASSVEYGATGELFF. The CDR3 DNA reads TGTGCCAGCAGCGTAGAATACGGGGCAACCGGGGAGCTGTTTTTT.

This clonotype showed up many times. The rearrangement joins TRBV15 to TRBJ2-7; D gene ambiguous. The CDR3 loop spans 14 amino acids. The V gene's germline CDR1 is LNHNV and CDR2 YYDKDF (reference sequence). V was trimmed by 0 bases and J by 1 base, leaving 7 bases between them. The CDR3 DNA reads as TGTGCCACCAGCAGAGATCGCCAGTCCTACGAGCAGTACTTC. This translates into CATSRDRQSYEQYF.

This clonotype occurred many times. The chain recombines TRBV25-1 with TRBJ2-5, with TRBD1 as a possible D gene (6 bases). V was trimmed by 5 bases and J by 5 bases, leaving 15 bases between them. In germline, CDR1 is MGHDK, CDR2 SYGVNS. The CDR3 consists of 14 residues. The CDR3 reads CASSQQGWGETQYF. The CDR3 coding sequence is TGTGCCAGCAGTCAACAGGGTTGGGGGGAGACCCAGTACTTC.

This clonotype was observed many times. The chain couples TRBV11-2 to TRBJ2-1, with D possibly being TRBD1 or TRBD2 (5 bases each). The V and J ends lost 5 bases and 15 bases respectively, with 17 bases between them. This CDR3 comprises 12 residues. Germline CDR1 reads SGHAT; CDR2 reads FQNNGV. DNA of the CDR3: TGTGCCAGCAGCCGGGACGTAAACCTGGTGTTCTTC. As protein: CASSRDVNLVFF.

Concerning this clonotype: No DNA is shown, since the ends of the CDR3 on it are uncertain; the CDR3 is the one TCRdb lists. The chain recombines TRBV5-4 with TRBJ2-2; TRBD1 is the table's D call and was not checked against the DNA. Germline lookup yields CDR1 SGHNT and CDR2 YYREEE (reference sequence). The CDR3 is 16 residues long, counting both termini. The CDR3 sequence is CASSFGSGQNTGELFF.

This clonotype was recorded at least ten times. The rearrangement uses TRBV7-9 and TRBJ1-2; maybe TRBD1 (6 bases). This CDR3 region has 14 residues. In germline, CDR1 is SEHNR, CDR2 FQNEAQ (reference sequence). V was cut by 3 bases and J by 0 bases, with 8 bases left in between. CDR3 amino acids: CASSLTGPNYGYTF. CDR3 nucleotide sequence: TGTGCCAGCAGCTTGACAGGACCTAACTATGGCTACACCTTC.

This clonotype has a count of ten or more. The gene calls are TRBV2 and TRBJ2-5; perhaps TRBD2 as D (6 bases). The CDR3 runs to 14 residues. Between the trimmed V and J ends, which lost 2 bases and 3 bases, there was a span of 10 bases. CDR1 is SNHLY, CDR2 FYNNEI, per germline. CDR3 DNA sequence: TGTGCCAGCAGTGAATACGCGGGGAAAGAGACCCAGTACTTC. Protein sequence: CASSEYAGKETQYF.

This clonotype was counted ten times or more. The gene calls are TRBV9 and TRBJ1-1; D is possibly TRBD1 (5 bases). Per the germline V gene, CDR1 is SGDLS and CDR2 is YYNGEE. V gave up 4 bases and J gave up 3 bases, with 13 bases separating them. The CDR3 covers 14 residues. CDR3 sequence: CASSPGLLDTEAFF. CDR3 in DNA: TGTGCCAGCAGCCCGGGACTCCTCGACACTGAAGCTTTCTTT.

The J gene is TRBJ2-1, the V gene TRBV5-5; tentatively, D is TRBD2 (6 bases). The DNA matches TRBJ2-7 better at its end, which makes the J call doubtful. This CDR3 region has 15 residues. Per germline, CDR1 SGHKS and CDR2 YYEKEE (reference sequence). The CDR3 sequence: CASSLGSGAYDEQYF. Here the CDR3 DNA reads TGTGCCAGCAGCTTGGGTAGCGGCGCCTACGATGAGCAGTACTTC.

With respect to this clonotype: A clone one base away is much larger, so this may be a read error. The chain joins TRBV27 to TRBJ2-2, with 9 positions matching TRBD1. V lost 10 bases to trimming and J lost 1 base; unmatched junction nucleotides: 16. Germline CDR1 and CDR2: MNHEY and SMNVEV (reference sequence). The CDR3 sequence is 18 residues long. The CDR3 sequence is CAISFSYRDRVNTGELFF. In nucleotides, the CDR3 is TGTGCCATCAGCTTTTCCTACCGGGACAGGGTGAACACCGGGGAGCTGTTTTTT.

This clonotype showed up many times. The rearrangement uses TRBV20-1 and TRBJ1-5; a possible D gene is TRBD1 (6 bases). V gave up 4 bases and J gave up 8 bases, with 18 bases separating them. The germline CDR1 and CDR2 sequences are DFQATT and SNEGSKA (reference sequence). The CDR3 runs 14 residues. The CDR3 here is CSANTRGGIKPQHF. DNA for the CDR3: TGCAGTGCTAATACGAGAGGGGGGATCAAGCCCCAGCATTTT.

This clonotype was observed at least ten times. The chain joins TRBV6-6 to TRBJ1-4; 8 positions agree with TRBD1. Per germline, CDR1 MNHNY and CDR2 SVGAGI (reference sequence). Losses at the gene ends were 0 bases for V and 6 bases for J; bases not matched to a gene: 12. The CDR3 length is 18 residues. The DNA for the CDR3 is TGTGCCAGCAGTTACTCATTGACAGGGGAGTACGAGCATGAAAAACTGTTTTTT. Its protein is CASSYSLTGEYEHEKLFF.

This clonotype was counted between two and nine times. The chain has TRBV12-3 or TRBV12-4 and TRBJ1-1, with 12 positions matching TRBD1. The CDR3 covers 17 residues. V was pared by 6 bases and J by 0 bases, with 8 bases of the junction left unmatched. The CDR3 reads CASSLGQGANMNTEAFF. As DNA, the CDR3 is TGTGCCAGCAGCTTGGGACAGGGGGCGAACATGAACACTGAAGCTTTCTTT.

This clonotype was seen repeatedly, ten times or more. The V gene is TRBV29-1, the J gene TRBJ1-5; D is ambiguous. The CDR3 is made up of 13 amino acids. CDR1 is SQVTM, CDR2 ANQGSEA, per germline. Trimming took 7 bases from V and 0 from J, leaving 10 bases between them. CDR3 DNA: TGCAGCGCAGACACCTATAGCAATCAGCCCCAGCATTTT. Translating gives CSADTYSNQPQHF.

This clonotype was observed at least ten times. The chain is built from TRBV6-5 and TRBJ1-2; D gene uncertain. Germline CDR1 MNHEY, CDR2 SVGAGI. The CDR3 is 13 amino acids. Trimming shortened V by 6 bases and J by 5 bases, and 13 bases separated the two germline ends. The CDR3 DNA follows: TGTGCCAGCAGCCTCACTCCTGGATATGGCTACACCTTC. Translation gives CASSLTPGYGYTF.

The chain couples TRBV19 to TRBJ1-1; 9 bases agree with TRBD1. The CDR3 sequence is 16 residues long. The J segment lost 5 bases and the V segment lost 10 bases, leaving 17 bases of the junction unmatched. Germline CDR1 LNHDA, CDR2 SQIVND (reference sequence). Here the CDR3 reads CATDGPGQGLGTEAFF. In DNA form, the CDR3 reads TGTGCCACCGACGGACCGGGACAGGGCCTAGGAACTGAAGCTTTCTTT.

This clonotype came up many times. The chain couples TRBV28 to TRBJ2-5; D is tentatively TRBD1 or TRBD2 (6 bases each). Germline V lookup: CDR1 MDHEN, CDR2 SYDVKM. The CDR3 runs to 14 residues. The ends were cut back, 6 bases at V and 5 bases at J, with 16 bases in the middle. The CDR3 nucleotides read TGTGCCAGCAGCCCTCCGGGGGCCAGGGAGACCCAGTACTTC. Protein product: CASSPPGARETQYF.

Comments on this clonotype: This may stem from a read error, because a much larger clone lies one nucleotide away. The chain uses TRBV6-1 and TRBJ2-1; TRBD1 matches at 7 bases. CDR1 MNHNS and CDR2 SASEGT come from the germline V gene. With V trimmed by 6 bases and J by 8 bases, 13 bases remained unmatched. The CDR3 totals 15 residues. As DNA, the CDR3 is TGTGCCAGCAGCCAGAGGACAGGATGGGCCTATGAGCAGTTCTTC. Protein product: CASSQRTGWAYEQFF.

This clonotype has just a few counts. The chain has TRBV4-2 and TRBJ1-4; 11 bases map to TRBD1. Per germline, CDR1 LGHNA and CDR2 YNFKEQ. V dropped 1 base and J dropped 13; count of bases not matched to a gene: 11. There are 16 residues in the CDR3. Here the CDR3 DNA reads TGTGCCAGCAGCCAAGCGCATATTGGGACAGGGGGGTTACTGTTTTTT. It specifies CASSQAHIGTGGLLFF.